The clone carrying this TCR beta chain was detected only once. These data originate in a study of blood T cell repertoires in COVID-19. Looking at the study overall: Donors in the United States, Italy and Spain gave samples during acute or convalescent COVID-19.

The data were produced by immunoSEQ multiplex PCR, yet TCRdb's version contains in-frame clones alone and is incomplete. Of around 120,000 clones in the sample, around 87% were seen once. This CDR3 has 19 amino acids. Germline-derived CDR1 and CDR2 are MRHNA and SNTAGT. With 0 bases removed from V and 2 bases from J, the gap between germline ends came to 22 bases. The chain employs TRBV6-4 and TRBJ1-1; D might be TRBD1 (6 bases). The sequence was obtained from a man over 45 with acute or convalescent COVID-19. Sequencing input: peripheral blood. The CDR3 sequence is CASSDSRRGGRIPNTEAFF. CDR3 DNA sequence: TGTGCCAGCAGTGACTCGCGTCGGGGGGGCCGGATTCCTAACACTGAAGCTTTCTTT.